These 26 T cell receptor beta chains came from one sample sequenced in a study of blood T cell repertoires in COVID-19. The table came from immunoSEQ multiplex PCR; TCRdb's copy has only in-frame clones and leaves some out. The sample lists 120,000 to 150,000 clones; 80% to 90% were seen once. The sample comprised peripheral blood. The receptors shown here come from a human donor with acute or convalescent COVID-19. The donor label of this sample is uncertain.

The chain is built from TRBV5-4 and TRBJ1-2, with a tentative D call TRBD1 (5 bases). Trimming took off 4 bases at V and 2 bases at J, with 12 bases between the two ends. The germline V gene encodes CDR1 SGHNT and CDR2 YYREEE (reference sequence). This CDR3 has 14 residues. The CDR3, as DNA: TGTGCCAGCAGCCCGATGGGGGGAAACTATGGCTACACCTTC. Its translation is CASSPMGGNYGYTF.

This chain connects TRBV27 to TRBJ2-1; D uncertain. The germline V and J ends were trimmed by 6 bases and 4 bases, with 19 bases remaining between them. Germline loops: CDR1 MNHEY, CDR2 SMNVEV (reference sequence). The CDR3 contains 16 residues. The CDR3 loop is CASSPRSILTYNEQFF. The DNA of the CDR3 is TGTGCCAGCAGCCCCCGTTCCATCCTAACTTACAATGAGCAGTTCTTC.

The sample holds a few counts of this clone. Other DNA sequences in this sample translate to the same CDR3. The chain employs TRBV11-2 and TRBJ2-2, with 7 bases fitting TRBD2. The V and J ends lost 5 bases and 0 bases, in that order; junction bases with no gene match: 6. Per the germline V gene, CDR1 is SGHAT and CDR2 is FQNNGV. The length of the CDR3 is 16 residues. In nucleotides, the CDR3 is TGTGCCAGCAGCCCCCGCGGGGGAGCGAACACCGGGGAGCTGTTTTTT. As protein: CASSPRGGANTGELFF.

The CDR3 bases are TGTGCCAGCAGCCCAGGGGGCAGCAATCAGCCCCAGCATTTT. Protein product: CASSPGGSNQPQHF. J is TRBJ1-5 and V is TRBV9; 8 bases match TRBD1. CDR3 length: 14 amino acids. V shed 4 bases, J shed 1 base, and the junction held 1 base outside the gene matches. Per the germline V gene, CDR1 is SGDLS and CDR2 is YYNGEE.

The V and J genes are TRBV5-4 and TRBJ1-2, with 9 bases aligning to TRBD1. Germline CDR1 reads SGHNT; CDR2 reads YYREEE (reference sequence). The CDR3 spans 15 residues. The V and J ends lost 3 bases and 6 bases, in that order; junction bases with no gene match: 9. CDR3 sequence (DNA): TGTGCCAGCAGCTCCGGACAGGGGTTTAGAAATGGCTACACCTTC. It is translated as CASSSGQGFRNGYTF.

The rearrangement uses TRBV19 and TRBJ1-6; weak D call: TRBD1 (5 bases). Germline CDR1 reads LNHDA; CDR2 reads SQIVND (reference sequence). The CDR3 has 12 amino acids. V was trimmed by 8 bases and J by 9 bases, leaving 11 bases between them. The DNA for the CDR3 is TGTGCCAGTCGGGGGTTCGGTTCACCCCTCCACTTT. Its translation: CASRGFGSPLHF.

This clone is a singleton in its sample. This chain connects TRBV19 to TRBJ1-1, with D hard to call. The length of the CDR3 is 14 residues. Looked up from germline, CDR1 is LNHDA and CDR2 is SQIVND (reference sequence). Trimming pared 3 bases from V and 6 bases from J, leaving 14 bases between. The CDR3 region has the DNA TGTGCCAGTAGTATCGGCGGGAATTGGGCTGAAGCTTTCTTT. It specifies CASSIGGNWAEAFF.

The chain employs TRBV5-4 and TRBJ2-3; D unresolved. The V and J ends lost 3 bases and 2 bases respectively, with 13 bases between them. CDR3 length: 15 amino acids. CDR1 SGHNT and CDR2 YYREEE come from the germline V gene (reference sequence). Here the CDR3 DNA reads TGTGCCAGCAGCTCGTTGAAGGAGACCACAGATACGCAGTATTTT. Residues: CASSSLKETTDTQYF.

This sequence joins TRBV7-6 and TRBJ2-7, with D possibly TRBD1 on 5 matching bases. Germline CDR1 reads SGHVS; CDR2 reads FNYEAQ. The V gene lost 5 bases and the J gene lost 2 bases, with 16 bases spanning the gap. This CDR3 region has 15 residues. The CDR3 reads CASSPFAGFAYEQYF. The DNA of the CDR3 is TGTGCCAGCAGCCCTTTTGCAGGGTTCGCCTACGAGCAGTACTTC.

DNA of the CDR3: TGTGCCAGCAGCCCGACAGGGATTGGGAATCAGCCCCAGCATTTT. This encodes CASSPTGIGNQPQHF. The chain uses TRBV6-5 and TRBJ1-5; 7 bases line up with TRBD1. Germline V gene lookup returns CDR1 MNHEY and CDR2 SVGAGI. This CDR3 has 15 amino acids. The junction had 9 bases not matched to a gene; V was cut back by 6 bases and J by 4 bases.

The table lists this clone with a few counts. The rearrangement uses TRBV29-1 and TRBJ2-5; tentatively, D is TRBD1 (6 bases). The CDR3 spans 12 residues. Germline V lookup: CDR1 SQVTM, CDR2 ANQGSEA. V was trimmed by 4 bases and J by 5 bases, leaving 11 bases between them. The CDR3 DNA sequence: TGCAGCGTTGTACAGGGAGTCGAGACCCAGTACTTC. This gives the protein CSVVQGVETQYF.

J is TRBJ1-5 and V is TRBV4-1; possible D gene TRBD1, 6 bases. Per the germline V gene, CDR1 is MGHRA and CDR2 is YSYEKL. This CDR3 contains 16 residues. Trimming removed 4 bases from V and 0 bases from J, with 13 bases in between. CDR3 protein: CASSLKGGDSNQPQHF. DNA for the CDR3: TGCGCCAGCAGCCTCAAGGGGGGGGATAGCAATCAGCCCCAGCATTTT.

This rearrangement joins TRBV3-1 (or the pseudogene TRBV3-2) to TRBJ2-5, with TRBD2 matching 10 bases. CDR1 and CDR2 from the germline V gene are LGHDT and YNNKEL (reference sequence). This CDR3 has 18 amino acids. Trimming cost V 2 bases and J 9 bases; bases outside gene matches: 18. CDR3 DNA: TGTGCCAGCAGCCAACTGAGCGGGGGGGCGAGAGACCCAGGGGCCCAGTACTTC. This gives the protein CASSQLSGGARDPGAQYF.

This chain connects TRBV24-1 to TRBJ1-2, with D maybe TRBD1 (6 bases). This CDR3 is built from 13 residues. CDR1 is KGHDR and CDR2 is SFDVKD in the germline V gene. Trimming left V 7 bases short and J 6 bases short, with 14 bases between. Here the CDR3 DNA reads TGTGCCACCAGGAGGTCCGCAGGGGATGGCTACACCTTC. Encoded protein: CATRRSAGDGYTF.

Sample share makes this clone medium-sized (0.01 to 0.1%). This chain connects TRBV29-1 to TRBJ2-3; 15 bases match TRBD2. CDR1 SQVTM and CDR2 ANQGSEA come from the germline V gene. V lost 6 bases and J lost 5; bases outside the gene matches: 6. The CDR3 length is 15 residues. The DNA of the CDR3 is TGCAGCGTCCAGGGACTAGCGGGGGGAGGAGATACGCAGTATTTT. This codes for CSVQGLAGGGDTQYF.

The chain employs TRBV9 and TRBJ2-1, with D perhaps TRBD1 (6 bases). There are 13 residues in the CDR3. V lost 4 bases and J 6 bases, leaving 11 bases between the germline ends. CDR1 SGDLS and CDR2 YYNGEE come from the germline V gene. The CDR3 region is CASSPPRGNEQFF. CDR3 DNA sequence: TGTGCCAGCAGCCCACCCAGGGGCAATGAGCAGTTCTTC.

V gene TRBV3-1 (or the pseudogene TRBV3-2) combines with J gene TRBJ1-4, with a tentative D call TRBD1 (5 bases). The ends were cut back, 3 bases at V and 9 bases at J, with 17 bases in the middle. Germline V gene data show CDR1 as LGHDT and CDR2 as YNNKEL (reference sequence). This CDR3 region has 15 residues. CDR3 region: CASSQRLGGGKKLFF. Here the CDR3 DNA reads TGTGCCAGCAGCCAGCGGCTGGGGGGGGGAAAAAAACTGTTTTTT.

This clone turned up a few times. CDR3 amino acids: CASSVTASGVSYNEQFF. The CDR3 bases are TGTGCCAGCAGCGTAACGGCTAGCGGGGTCTCCTACAATGAGCAGTTCTTC. J is TRBJ2-1 and V is TRBV9, with TRBD2 identical over 9 bases. This CDR3 region has 17 residues. J gave up 0 bases and V 1 base, and 5 bases lay outside the gene matches. In germline, CDR1 is SGDLS, CDR2 YYNGEE.

The CDR3: CASSVTGLRDIQYF. The CDR3 DNA sequence: TGTGCCAGCAGCGTAACAGGGCTTAGGGACATTCAGTACTTC. The chain employs TRBV9 and TRBJ2-4; maybe TRBD1 (6 bases). Per the germline V gene, CDR1 is SGDLS and CDR2 is YYNGEE. This CDR3 contains 14 residues. V lost 1 base and J lost 8, with 13 bases in between.

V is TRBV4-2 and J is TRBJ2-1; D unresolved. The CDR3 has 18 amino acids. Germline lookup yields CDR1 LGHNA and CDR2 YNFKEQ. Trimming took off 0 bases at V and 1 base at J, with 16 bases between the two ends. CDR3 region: CASSQEYSAPLSYNEQFF. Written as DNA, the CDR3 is TGTGCCAGCAGCCAAGAATATTCAGCGCCTCTTTCCTACAATGAGCAGTTCTTC.

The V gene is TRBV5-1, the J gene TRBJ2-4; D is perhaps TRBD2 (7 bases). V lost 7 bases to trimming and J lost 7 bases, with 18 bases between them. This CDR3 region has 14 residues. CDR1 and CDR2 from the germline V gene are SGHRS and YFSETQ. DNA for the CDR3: TGCGCCAGCCCCCTAGGGGGGGGGAAGAACATTCAGTACTTC. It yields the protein CASPLGGGKNIQYF.

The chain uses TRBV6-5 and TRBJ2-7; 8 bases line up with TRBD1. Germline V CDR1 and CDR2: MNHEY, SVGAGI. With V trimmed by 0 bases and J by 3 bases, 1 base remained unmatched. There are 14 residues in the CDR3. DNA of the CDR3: TGTGCCAGCAGTTACTCCGGACAGGGCTACGAGCAGTACTTC. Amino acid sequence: CASSYSGQGYEQYF.

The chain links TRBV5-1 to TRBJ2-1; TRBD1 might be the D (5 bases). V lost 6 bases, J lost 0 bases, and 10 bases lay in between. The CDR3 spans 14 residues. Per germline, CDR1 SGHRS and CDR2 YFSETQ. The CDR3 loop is CASTGTGSYNEQFF. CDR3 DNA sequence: TGCGCCAGCACCGGCACAGGCTCCTACAATGAGCAGTTCTTC. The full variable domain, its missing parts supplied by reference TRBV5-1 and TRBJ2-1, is KAGVTQTPRYLIKTRGQQVTLSCSPISGHRSVSWYQQTPGQGLQFLFEYFSETQRNKGNFPGRFSGRQFSNSRSEMNVSTLELGDSALYLCASTGTGSYNEQFFGPGTRLTVL.

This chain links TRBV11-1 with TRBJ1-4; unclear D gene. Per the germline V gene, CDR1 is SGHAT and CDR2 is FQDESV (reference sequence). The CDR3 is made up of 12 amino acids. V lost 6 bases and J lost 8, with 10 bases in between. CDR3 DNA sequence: TGTGCCAGCAGTGGAGGCTCCGAAAAACTGTTTTTT. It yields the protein CASSGGSEKLFF.

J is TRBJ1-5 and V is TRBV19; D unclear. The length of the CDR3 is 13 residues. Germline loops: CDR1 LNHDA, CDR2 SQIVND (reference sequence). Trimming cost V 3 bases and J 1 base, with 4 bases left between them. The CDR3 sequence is CASSIQSNQPQHF. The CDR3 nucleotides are TGTGCCAGTAGTATTCAAAGCAATCAGCCCCAGCATTTT.

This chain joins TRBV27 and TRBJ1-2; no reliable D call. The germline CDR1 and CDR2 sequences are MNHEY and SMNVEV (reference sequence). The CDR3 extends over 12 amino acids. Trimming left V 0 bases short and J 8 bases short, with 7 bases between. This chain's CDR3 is CASSLSGGGYTF. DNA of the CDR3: TGTGCCAGCAGTTTATCGGGAGGGGGCTACACCTTC.